This TCR beta chain is from a study of monozygotic twins with inflammatory bowel disease. Study observations and caveats: Whereas healthy co-twins had higher TCRbeta diversity (inverse Simpson), IBD patients had lower diversity.

The CDR3 contains 14 residues. Germline V gene lookup returns CDR1 MNHEY and CDR2 SVGEGT. Researchers ran eight separate cDNA reactions for each sample. TCRdb reprocessed the 5' RACE reads, with one entry per CDR3 protein and no DNA. The repertoire table contains around 190,000 distinct CDR3 sequences. Comment on this clonotype: The antigen remains unidentified.

The receptor's source is a human donor with ulcerative colitis or Crohn's disease, or a healthy co-twin of an affected twin (not recorded which). The rearrangement uses TRBV6-2 or TRBV6-3 and TRBJ2-2; TCRdb outputs TRBD2, but without DNA this stays unchecked. Sequenced material: blood. CDR3: CASSQTSSTGELFF.